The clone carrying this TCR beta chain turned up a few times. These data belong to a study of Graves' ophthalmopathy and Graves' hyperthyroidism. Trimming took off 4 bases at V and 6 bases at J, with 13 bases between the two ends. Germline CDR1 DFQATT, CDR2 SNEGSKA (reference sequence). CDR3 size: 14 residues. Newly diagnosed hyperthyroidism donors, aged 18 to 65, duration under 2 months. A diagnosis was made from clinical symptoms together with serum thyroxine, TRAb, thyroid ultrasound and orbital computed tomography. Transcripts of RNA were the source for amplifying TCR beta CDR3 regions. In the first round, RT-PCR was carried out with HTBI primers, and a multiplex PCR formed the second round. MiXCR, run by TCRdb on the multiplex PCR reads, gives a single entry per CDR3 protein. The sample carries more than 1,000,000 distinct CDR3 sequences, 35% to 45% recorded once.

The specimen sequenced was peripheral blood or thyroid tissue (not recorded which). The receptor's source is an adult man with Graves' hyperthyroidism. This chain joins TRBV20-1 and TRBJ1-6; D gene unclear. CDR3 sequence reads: CSATFGWGNSPLHF. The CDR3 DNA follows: TGCAGTGCTACCTTCGGCTGGGGTAATTCACCCCTCCACTTT.